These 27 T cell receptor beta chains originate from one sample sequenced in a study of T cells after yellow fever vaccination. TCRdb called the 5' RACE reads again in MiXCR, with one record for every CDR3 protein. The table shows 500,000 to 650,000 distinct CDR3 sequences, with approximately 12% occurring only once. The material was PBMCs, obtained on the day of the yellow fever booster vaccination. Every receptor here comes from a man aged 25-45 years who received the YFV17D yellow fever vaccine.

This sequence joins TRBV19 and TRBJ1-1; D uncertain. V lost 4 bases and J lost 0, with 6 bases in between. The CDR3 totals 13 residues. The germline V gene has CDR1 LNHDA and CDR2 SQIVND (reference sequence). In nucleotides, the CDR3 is TGTGCCAGTAGTACGAAACTGAACACTGAAGCTTTCTTT. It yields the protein CASSTKLNTEAFF. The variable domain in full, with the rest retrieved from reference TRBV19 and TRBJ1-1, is DGGITQSPKYLFRKEGQNVTLSCEQNLNHDAMYWYRQDPGQGLRLIYYSQIVNDFQKGDIAEGYSVSREKKESFPLTVTSAQKNPTAFYLCASSTKLNTEAFFGQGTRLTVV.

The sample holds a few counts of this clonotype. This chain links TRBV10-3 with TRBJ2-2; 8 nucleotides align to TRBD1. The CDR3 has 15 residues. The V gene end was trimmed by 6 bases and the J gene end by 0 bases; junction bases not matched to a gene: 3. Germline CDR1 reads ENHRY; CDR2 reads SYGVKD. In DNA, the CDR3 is TGTGCCATCAGCTGGACAGGGCCGAACACCGGGGAGCTGTTTTTT. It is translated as CAISWTGPNTGELFF.

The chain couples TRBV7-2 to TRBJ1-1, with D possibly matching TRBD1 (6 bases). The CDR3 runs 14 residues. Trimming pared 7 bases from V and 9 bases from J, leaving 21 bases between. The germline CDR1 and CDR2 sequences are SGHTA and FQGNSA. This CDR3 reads CASTQTGKVVKAFF. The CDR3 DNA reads TGTGCCAGCACCCAAACAGGGAAAGTTGTTAAAGCTTTCTTT.

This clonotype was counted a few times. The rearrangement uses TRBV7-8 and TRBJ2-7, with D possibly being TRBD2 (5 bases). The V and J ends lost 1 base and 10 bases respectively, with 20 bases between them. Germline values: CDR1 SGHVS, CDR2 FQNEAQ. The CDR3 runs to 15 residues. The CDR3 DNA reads TGTGCCAGCAGCTTAGTTTCAGTGAATGGAGGCAGCCAGTACTTC. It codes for CASSLVSVNGGSQYF.

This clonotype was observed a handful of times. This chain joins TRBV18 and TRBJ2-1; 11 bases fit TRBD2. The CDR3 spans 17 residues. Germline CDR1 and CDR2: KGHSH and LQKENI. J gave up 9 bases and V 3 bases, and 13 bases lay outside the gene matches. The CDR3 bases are TGTGCCAGCTCACCGTGGCTAGCGGGAGGCCAGGGCAGTGAGCAGTTCTTC. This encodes CASSPWLAGGQGSEQFF.

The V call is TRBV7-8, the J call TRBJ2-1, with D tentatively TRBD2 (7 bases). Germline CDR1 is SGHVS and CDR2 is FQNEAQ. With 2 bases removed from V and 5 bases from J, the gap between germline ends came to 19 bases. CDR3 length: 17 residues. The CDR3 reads CASSLQGRGGKDNEQFF. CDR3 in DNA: TGTGCCAGCAGCTTACAGGGGAGGGGAGGGAAGGACAATGAGCAGTTCTTC.

The CDR3 DNA is TGTGCCACCAGTGAAAACGGACTAGCGGGAGACACCGGGGAGCTGTTTTTT. Translation: CATSENGLAGDTGELFF. This rearrangement joins TRBV24-1 to TRBJ2-2; 13 bases agree with TRBD2. V was clipped by 4 bases and J by 3 bases; unmatched bases: 4. Germline assignment: CDR1 KGHDR and CDR2 SFDVKD. The CDR3 covers 17 residues.

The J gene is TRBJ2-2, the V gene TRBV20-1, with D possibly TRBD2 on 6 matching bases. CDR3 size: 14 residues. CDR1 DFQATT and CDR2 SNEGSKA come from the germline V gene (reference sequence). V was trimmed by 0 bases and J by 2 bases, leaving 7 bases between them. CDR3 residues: CSARDAGNTGELFF. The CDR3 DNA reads TGCAGTGCTAGAGATGCGGGAAACACCGGGGAGCTGTTTTTT.

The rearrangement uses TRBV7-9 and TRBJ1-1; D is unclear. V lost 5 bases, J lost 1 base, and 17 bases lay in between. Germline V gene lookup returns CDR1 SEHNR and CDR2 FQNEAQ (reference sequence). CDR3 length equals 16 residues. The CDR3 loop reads CASSHDLGLGNTEAFF. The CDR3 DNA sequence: TGTGCCAGCAGCCATGATCTAGGTCTTGGGAACACTGAAGCTTTCTTT.

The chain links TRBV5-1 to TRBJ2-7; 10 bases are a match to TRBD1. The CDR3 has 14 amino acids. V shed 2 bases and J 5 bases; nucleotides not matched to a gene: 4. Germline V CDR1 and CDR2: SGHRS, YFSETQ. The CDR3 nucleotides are TGCGCCAGCAGCTTAGGGGACAGGGGCGACGAGCAGTACTTC. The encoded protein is CASSLGDRGDEQYF.

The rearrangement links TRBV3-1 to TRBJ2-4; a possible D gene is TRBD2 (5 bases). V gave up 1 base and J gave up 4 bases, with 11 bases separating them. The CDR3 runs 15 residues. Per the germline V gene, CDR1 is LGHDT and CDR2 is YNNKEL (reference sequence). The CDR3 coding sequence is TGTGCCAGCAGCCAAGTACTGCGGGCAAAAAACATTCAGTACTTC. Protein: CASSQVLRAKNIQYF.

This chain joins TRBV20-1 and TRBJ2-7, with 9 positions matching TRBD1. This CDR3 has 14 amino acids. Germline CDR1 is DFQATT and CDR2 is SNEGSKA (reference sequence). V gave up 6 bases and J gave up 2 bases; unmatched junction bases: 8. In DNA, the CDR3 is TGCAGTGCCCGCGGACAGGGGAGTCCCTACGAGCAGTACTTC. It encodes CSARGQGSPYEQYF.

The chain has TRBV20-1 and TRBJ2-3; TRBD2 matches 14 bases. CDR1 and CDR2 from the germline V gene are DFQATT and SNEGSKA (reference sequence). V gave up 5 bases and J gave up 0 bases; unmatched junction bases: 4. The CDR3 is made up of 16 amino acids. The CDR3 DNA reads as TGCAGTGCTCAGACTAGCGGGAGGGCTAGCACAGATACGCAGTATTTT. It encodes CSAQTSGRASTDTQYF.

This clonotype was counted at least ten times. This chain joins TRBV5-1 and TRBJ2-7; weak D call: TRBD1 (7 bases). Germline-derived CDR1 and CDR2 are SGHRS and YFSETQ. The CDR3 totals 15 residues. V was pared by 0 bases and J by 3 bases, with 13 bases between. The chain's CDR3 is CASSLGRGRIYEQYF. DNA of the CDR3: TGCGCCAGCAGCTTGGGGAGGGGGCGGATCTACGAGCAGTACTTC.

The CDR3 sequence is CSVAQTDTQYF. Written as DNA, the CDR3 is TGCAGCGTTGCGCAGACAGATACGCAGTATTTT. The chain joins TRBV29-1 to TRBJ2-3; D gene ambiguous. CDR3 length: 11 residues. The V gene's germline CDR1 is SQVTM and CDR2 ANQGSEA. V lost 4 bases, J lost 3 bases, and 5 bases lay in between.

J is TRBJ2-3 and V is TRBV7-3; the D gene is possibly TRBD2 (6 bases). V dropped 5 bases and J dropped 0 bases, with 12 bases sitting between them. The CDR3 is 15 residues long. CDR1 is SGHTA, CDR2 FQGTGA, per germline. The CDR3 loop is CASSPKRASTDTQYF. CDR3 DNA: TGTGCCAGCAGCCCCAAGCGGGCTAGCACAGATACGCAGTATTTT.

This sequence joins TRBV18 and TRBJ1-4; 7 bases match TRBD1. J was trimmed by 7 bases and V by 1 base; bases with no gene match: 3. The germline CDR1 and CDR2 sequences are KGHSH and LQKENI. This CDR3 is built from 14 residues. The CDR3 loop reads CASSPRDRSEKLFF. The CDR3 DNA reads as TGTGCCAGCTCACCACGGGACAGATCTGAAAAACTGTTTTTT.

This CDR3 reads CASSPGAKLFF. The CDR3, as DNA: TGTGCCAGCAGCCCTGGGGCAAAACTGTTTTTT. The chain carries TRBV12-3 or TRBV12-4 and TRBJ1-4, with a weak D call TRBD1 (5 bases). V lost 6 bases and J lost 10, with 9 bases in between. The CDR3 totals 11 residues.

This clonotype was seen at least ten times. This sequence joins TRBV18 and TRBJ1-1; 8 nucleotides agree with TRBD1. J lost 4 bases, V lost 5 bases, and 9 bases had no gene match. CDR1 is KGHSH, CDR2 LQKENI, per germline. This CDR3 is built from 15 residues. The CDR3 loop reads CASSSSTGTGTEAFF. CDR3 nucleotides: TGTGCCAGCTCATCCTCGACCGGGACAGGCACTGAAGCTTTCTTT.

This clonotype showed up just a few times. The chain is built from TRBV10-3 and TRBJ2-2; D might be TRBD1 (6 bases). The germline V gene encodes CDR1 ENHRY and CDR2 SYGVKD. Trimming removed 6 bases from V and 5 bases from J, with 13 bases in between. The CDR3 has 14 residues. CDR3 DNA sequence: TGTGCCATCAGGACAGGCTCCGAAACCGGGGAGCTGTTTTTT. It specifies CAIRTGSETGELFF.

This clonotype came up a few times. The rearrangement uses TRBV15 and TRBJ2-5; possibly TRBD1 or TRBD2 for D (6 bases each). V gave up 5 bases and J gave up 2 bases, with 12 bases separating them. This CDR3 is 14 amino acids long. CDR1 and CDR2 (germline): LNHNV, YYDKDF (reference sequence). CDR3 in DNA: TGTGCCACCAGCGGCGGGACATTGCAAGAGACCCAGTACTTC. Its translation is CATSGGTLQETQYF.

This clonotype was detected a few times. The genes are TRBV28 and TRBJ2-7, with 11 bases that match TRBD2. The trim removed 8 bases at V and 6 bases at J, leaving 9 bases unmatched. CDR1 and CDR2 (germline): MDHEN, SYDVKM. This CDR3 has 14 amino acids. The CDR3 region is CASRLPGLAVEQYF. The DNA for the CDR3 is TGTGCCAGCCGCCTACCGGGACTAGCGGTCGAGCAGTACTTC.

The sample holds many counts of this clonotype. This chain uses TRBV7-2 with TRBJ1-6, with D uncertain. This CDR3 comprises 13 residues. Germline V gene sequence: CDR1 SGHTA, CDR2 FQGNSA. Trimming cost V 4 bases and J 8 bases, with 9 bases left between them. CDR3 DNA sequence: TGTGCCAGCAGCTCCCCGGGCGATTCACCCCTCCACTTT. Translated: CASSSPGDSPLHF.

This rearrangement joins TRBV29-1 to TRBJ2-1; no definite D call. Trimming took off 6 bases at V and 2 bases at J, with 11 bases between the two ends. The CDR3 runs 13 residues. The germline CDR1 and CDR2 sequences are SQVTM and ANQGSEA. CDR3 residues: CSVRRPAYNEQFF. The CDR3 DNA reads TGCAGCGTACGGCGGCCGGCCTACAATGAGCAGTTCTTC.

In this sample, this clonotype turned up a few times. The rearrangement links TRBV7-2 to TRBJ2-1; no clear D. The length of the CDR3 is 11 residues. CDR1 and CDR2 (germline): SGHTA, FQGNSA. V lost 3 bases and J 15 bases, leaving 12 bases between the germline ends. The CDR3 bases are TGTGCCAGCAGCTTTGACTCGCGAAGGTTCTTC. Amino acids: CASSFDSRRFF.

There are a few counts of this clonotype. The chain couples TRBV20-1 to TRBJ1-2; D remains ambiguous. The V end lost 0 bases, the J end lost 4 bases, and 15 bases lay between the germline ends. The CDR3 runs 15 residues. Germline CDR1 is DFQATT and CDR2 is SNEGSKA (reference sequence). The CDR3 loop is CSARDEPRTGYGYTF. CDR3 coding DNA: TGCAGTGCTAGAGATGAACCGCGCACCGGCTATGGCTACACCTTC.

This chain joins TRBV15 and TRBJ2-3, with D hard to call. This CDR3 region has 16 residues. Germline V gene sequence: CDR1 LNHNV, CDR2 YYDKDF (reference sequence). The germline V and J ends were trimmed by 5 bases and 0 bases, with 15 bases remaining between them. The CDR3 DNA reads TGTGCCACCAGCCCCCCAATGGGGATGAGCACAGATACGCAGTATTTT. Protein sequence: CATSPPMGMSTDTQYF.